The 25 T cell receptor beta chains listed next were all sequenced from one sample in a study of T cells after somatic rescue of genetic block. The assay was immunoSEQ multiplex PCR, and TCRdb's table has in-frame clones only and misses some. This table holds several thousand clones, 80% to 85% found once. Sequencing was done on a sample of peripheral blood mononuclear cells (PBMCs). The receptors shown here come from a boy between 10 and 17 years old.

The chain joins TRBV2 to TRBJ2-7; tentative D call: TRBD2 (7 bases). Germline values: CDR1 SNHLY, CDR2 FYNNEI. The length of the CDR3 is 15 residues. With 8 bases removed from V and 7 bases from J, the gap between germline ends came to 24 bases. The CDR3 loop reads CASSLGMGGREEQYF. The CDR3 region has the DNA TGTGCCAGCTCGTTGGGGATGGGGGGGCGAGAGGAGCAGTACTTC.

The chain recombines TRBV29-1 with TRBJ1-1; 8 bases fit TRBD1. The CDR3 has 12 residues. Looked up from germline, CDR1 is SQVTM and CDR2 is ANQGSEA. The junction had 8 bases not matched to a gene; V was cut back by 4 bases and J by 10 bases. The CDR3 protein is CSVGIDRGRAFF. The CDR3 bases are TGCAGCGTTGGAATTGACAGGGGCAGAGCTTTCTTT.

The CDR3 nucleotides read TGTGCCAGCAGTGACTCGATGGCAACTCATCAGCCCCAGCATTTT. This gives the protein CASSDSMATHQPQHF. V gene TRBV6-4 combines with J gene TRBJ1-5; D not resolved. The CDR3 is 15 residues long. Trimming shortened V by 0 bases and J by 5 bases, and 11 bases separated the two germline ends. The germline gives CDR1 MRHNA, CDR2 SNTAGT.

The chain has TRBV5-6 and TRBJ2-5; a possible D gene is TRBD2 (6 bases). V lost 6 bases, J lost 5 bases, and 8 bases lay in between. Germline values: CDR1 SGHDT, CDR2 YYEEEE. The CDR3 totals 11 residues. In DNA, the CDR3 is TGTGCCAGCAACCGGGGGGAGACCCAGTACTTC. Translating it yields CASNRGETQYF.

The rearrangement joins TRBV4-1 to TRBJ1-5; D call uncertain. The CDR3 sequence is 14 residues long. The V and J ends lost 1 base and 4 bases respectively, with 8 bases between them. Germline V gene sequence: CDR1 MGHRA, CDR2 YSYEKL. CDR3 in DNA: TGCGCCAGCAGCCAAGGAGGTCTGAATCAGCCCCAGCATTTT. Protein sequence: CASSQGGLNQPQHF.

V usage is TRBV6-5 and J usage is TRBJ2-7; 8 positions match TRBD2. The CDR3 is 15 amino acids. Germline CDR1 reads MNHEY; CDR2 reads SVGAGI. V gave up 5 bases and J gave up 3 bases; unmatched junction bases: 9. The CDR3 is CASSPSERGFYEQYF. The CDR3 DNA reads as TGTGCCAGCAGTCCCTCGGAGCGGGGGTTCTACGAGCAGTACTTC.

This rearrangement joins TRBV21-1 to TRBJ1-2. TRBV21-1 is labeled a pseudogene. The CDR3 is made up of 13 amino acids. CDR3 in DNA: TGTGCCAGCAGCAAATCAGAGAACTATGGCTACACCTTC. It specifies CASSKSENYGYTF.

The V and J genes are TRBV7-8 and TRBJ1-2; 9 bases agree with TRBD1. CDR1 and CDR2 (germline): SGHVS, FQNEAQ. V was clipped by 1 base and J by 4 bases; unmatched bases: 7. CDR3 size: 16 residues. CDR3 protein: CASSLVVGQGSYGYTF. The CDR3 coding sequence is TGTGCCAGCAGCTTAGTAGTGGGACAGGGATCCTATGGCTACACCTTC.

This clone was recorded only once. V gene TRBV11-3 combines with J gene TRBJ2-3; the D gene could be TRBD1 or TRBD2 (5 bases each). The CDR3 contains 11 residues. V gave up 3 bases and J gave up 9 bases, with 7 bases separating them. From germline, CDR1 is SGHNT and CDR2 YENEEA. The CDR3 nucleotides are TGTGCCAGCAGCTTCGAGGGGACGCAGTATTTT. Protein product: CASSFEGTQYF.

CDR3 nucleotides: TGTGCCAGCAGACCCGGACAGGGATATCCTTACGAGCAGTACTTC. Amino acid sequence: CASRPGQGYPYEQYF. The rearrangement uses TRBV6-1 and TRBJ2-7, with TRBD1 matching over 8 bases. Germline values: CDR1 MNHNS, CDR2 SASEGT. The ends lost 6 bases at V and 4 bases at J; junction bases unmatched: 11. This CDR3 region has 15 residues.

This chain links TRBV29-1 with TRBJ2-5, with 8 bases aligning to TRBD1. The CDR3 runs 19 residues. Losses at the gene ends were 3 bases for V and 3 bases for J; bases not matched to a gene: 21. CDR1 and CDR2 (germline): SQVTM, ANQGSEA. The CDR3 loop reads CSVDGLASYRGSKEETQYF. In nucleotides, the CDR3 is TGCAGCGTTGATGGTCTGGCCTCTTACAGGGGGTCTAAGGAAGAGACCCAGTACTTC.

The chain uses TRBV4-2 and TRBJ1-6; 8 nucleotides agree with TRBD1. J was trimmed by 7 bases and V by 0 bases; bases with no gene match: 5. Looked up from germline, CDR1 is LGHNA and CDR2 is YNFKEQ. This CDR3 region has 16 residues. The CDR3 DNA sequence: TGTGCCAGCAGCCAAGAAAAGGACAGGGTGAATTCACCCCTCCACTTT. Protein sequence: CASSQEKDRVNSPLHF.

Relative to its sample, this clone is medium-sized. The chain recombines TRBV7-9 with TRBJ2-1; 9 positions match TRBD1. The CDR3 spans 16 residues. After removal of 3 bases from V and 4 bases from J, the junction contained 7 bases not matched to a gene. The germline V gene has CDR1 SEHNR and CDR2 FQNEAQ (reference sequence). The CDR3 DNA sequence: TGTGCCAGCAGCTTCCCCGGGACAGGGACATACAATGAGCAGTTCTTC. Protein sequence: CASSFPGTGTYNEQFF.

The chain combines TRBV7-9 with TRBJ2-2; D might be TRBD2 (5 bases). Germline CDR1 and CDR2: SEHNR and FQNEAQ (reference sequence). V dropped 5 bases and J dropped 10 bases, with 14 bases sitting between them. CDR3 length: 13 residues. Written as DNA, the CDR3 is TGTGCCAGCAGCCCCGCCACGGGGTTGGAGCTGTTTTTT. It codes for CASSPATGLELFF. The full variable domain, rest sourced from reference TRBV7-9 and TRBJ2-2, is DTGVSQNPRHKITKRGQNVTFRCDPISEHNRLYWYRQTLGQGPEFLTYFQNEAQLEKSRLLSDRFSAERPKGSFSTLEIQRTEQGDSAMYLCASSPATGLELFFGEGSRLTVL.

The J gene is TRBJ1-5, the V gene TRBV28, with TRBD1 matching over 8 bases. Germline V gene lookup returns CDR1 MDHEN and CDR2 SYDVKM. Trimming at V came to 6 bases and at J to 1 base, leaving 8 bases not matched to a gene. This CDR3 region has 16 residues. The CDR3 DNA reads TGTGCCAGCAGAAGCGACAGGGGTTTCAGCAATCAGCCCCAGCATTTT. Its protein product is CASRSDRGFSNQPQHF.

The chain is built from TRBV9 and TRBJ1-1, with D possibly being TRBD1 (6 bases). Germline lookup yields CDR1 SGDLS and CDR2 YYNGEE. V lost 1 base and J lost 6, with 13 bases in between. The CDR3 extends over 14 amino acids. CDR3 residues: CASSVSGTSAEAFF. As DNA, the CDR3 is TGTGCCAGCAGCGTATCCGGGACAAGCGCTGAAGCTTTCTTT.

This rearrangement joins TRBV9 to TRBJ2-1; TRBD2 matches at 8 bases. Per germline, CDR1 SGDLS and CDR2 YYNGEE. V shed 0 bases, J shed 3 bases, and the junction held 5 bases outside the gene matches. This CDR3 region has 16 residues. CDR3: CASSVVAAGGYNEQFF. The CDR3 region has the DNA TGTGCCAGCAGCGTAGTGGCGGCGGGGGGCTACAATGAGCAGTTCTTC.

CDR3 sequence (DNA): TGTGCCAGCATCGGAGACCCGGAAGCTTTCTTT. It translates to CASIGDPEAFF. The chain couples TRBV2 to TRBJ1-1; D unclear. The V end was cut by 7 bases, the J end by 8 bases, with 11 bases between. CDR3 size: 11 residues. Per the germline V gene, CDR1 is SNHLY and CDR2 is FYNNEI.

The V call is TRBV7-9, the J call TRBJ2-1; no firm D call. This CDR3 comprises 13 residues. Germline V CDR1 and CDR2: SEHNR, FQNEAQ (reference sequence). The V gene lost 3 bases and the J gene lost 4 bases, with 7 bases spanning the gap. CDR3 DNA: TGTGCCAGCAGCTTTCAGGAATACAATGAGCAGTTCTTC. Its protein is CASSFQEYNEQFF.

This chain joins TRBV2 and TRBJ1-1; no definite D call. This CDR3 is 13 amino acids long. CDR1 and CDR2 from the germline V gene are SNHLY and FYNNEI. With 4 bases removed from V and 1 base from J, the gap between germline ends came to 7 bases. The CDR3 DNA reads TGTGCCAGCAGTGGTGAGAGGAACACTGAAGCTTTCTTT. This gives the protein CASSGERNTEAFF.

This clone showed up just once. The chain has TRBV27 and TRBJ2-1; 8 nucleotides agree with TRBD1. The ends lost 3 bases at V and 3 bases at J; junction bases unmatched: 7. This CDR3 is 16 amino acids long. Germline CDR1 and CDR2: MNHEY and SMNVEV (reference sequence). The CDR3 DNA reads as TGTGCCAGCAGTTTTTACCCGGGACAGGACTACAATGAGCAGTTCTTC. As protein: CASSFYPGQDYNEQFF.

This clone was seen a few times. The chain couples TRBV18 to TRBJ1-3; possibly TRBD1 for D (6 bases). With 2 bases removed from V and 2 bases from J, the gap between germline ends came to 10 bases. Per the germline V gene, CDR1 is KGHSH and CDR2 is LQKENI. CDR3 length equals 15 residues. The DNA for the CDR3 is TGTGCCAGCTCACCAACTTACAGGGCTGGAAACACCATATATTTT. The encoded protein is CASSPTYRAGNTIYF.

The chain uses TRBV5-1 and TRBJ2-7; tentatively, D is TRBD1 (5 bases). The germline V gene has CDR1 SGHRS and CDR2 YFSETQ. The V end was cut by 6 bases, the J end by 0 bases, with 7 bases between. CDR3 length equals 12 residues. The CDR3 region is CASTDNSYEQYF. The CDR3 nucleotides read TGCGCCAGCACGGACAACTCCTACGAGCAGTACTTC.

The chain employs TRBV5-5 and TRBJ2-1; D might be TRBD1 or TRBD2, each matching 6 bases. Trimming took 4 bases from V and 5 from J, leaving 19 bases between them. CDR3 length: 16 residues. The germline CDR1 and CDR2 sequences are SGHKS and YYEKEE (reference sequence). The CDR3: CASSTTWGASDNEQFF. Here the CDR3 DNA reads TGTGCCAGCAGCACCACCTGGGGGGCATCCGACAATGAGCAGTTCTTC.

This chain connects TRBV27 to TRBJ2-7; D is perhaps TRBD1 or TRBD2 (5 bases each). Germline values: CDR1 MNHEY, CDR2 SMNVEV (reference sequence). Trimming cost V 1 base and J 6 bases, with 22 bases left between them. The CDR3 totals 17 residues. The CDR3 reads CASSLWATSGLGSEQYF. In DNA form, the CDR3 reads TGTGCCAGCAGTTTATGGGCGACGTCGGGGCTCGGAAGCGAGCAGTACTTC.